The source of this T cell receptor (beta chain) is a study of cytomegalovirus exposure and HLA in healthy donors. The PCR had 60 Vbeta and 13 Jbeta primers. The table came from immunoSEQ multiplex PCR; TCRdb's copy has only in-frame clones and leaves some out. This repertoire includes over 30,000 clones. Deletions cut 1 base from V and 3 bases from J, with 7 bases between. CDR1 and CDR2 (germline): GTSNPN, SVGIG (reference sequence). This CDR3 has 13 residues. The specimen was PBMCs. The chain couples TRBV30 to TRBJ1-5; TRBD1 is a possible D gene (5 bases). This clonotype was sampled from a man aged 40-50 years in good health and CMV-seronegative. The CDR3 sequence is CAWSDRSNQPQHF. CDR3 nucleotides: TGTGCCTGGAGTGACAGGTCCAATCAGCCCCAGCATTTT.